This TCR beta chain was sequenced for a study of T cells in Graves' hyperthyroidism and ophthalmopathy. Uncontrolled infection, other autoimmune disease, pregnancy or lactation disqualified patients from enrolment. Germline values: CDR1 SGHRS, CDR2 YFSETQ. J gave up 2 bases and V 0 bases, and 7 bases lay outside the gene matches. This CDR3 comprises 16 residues. There are many counts of this clonotype. Its antigen is not identified. General study findings and limits: In blood, most of the thyroid clonotypes expanded above 0.001 were also present. Researchers report that a 13 V-J model separated ophthalmopathy from stable hyperthyroidism.

RNA transcripts provided the source from which TCR beta CDR3 regions were amplified. Using the HTBI primer set, a first-round RT-PCR was run on the TCR CDR3. Using its own MiXCR run on the multiplex PCR reads, TCRdb lists one record per CDR3 protein. Here the sample spans 350,000 to 400,000 distinct CDR3 sequences, approximately 14% being singletons. This chain uses TRBV5-1 with TRBJ2-5; 7 bases match TRBD2. Sequencing was performed on blood. This clonotype originated in a woman aged 60 to 75 with Graves' hyperthyroidism. The CDR3 DNA follows: TGCGCCAGCAGCTTGGAGGGGAGGGTCAGTCAAGAGACCCAGTACTTC. Protein: CASSLEGRVSQETQYF.